This TCR beta chain was recovered during a study of radiation and T cells in renal cell carcinoma. V trimming: 2 bases; J trimming: 5 bases; junction bases outside the gene matches: 9. CDR3 length: 16 residues. Germline lookup yields CDR1 MGHRA and CDR2 YSYEKL. TCRdb's copy holds only in-frame clones and misses some; the assay was immunoSEQ multiplex PCR. Of approximately 120,000 clones detected, around 81% appear once; the ten largest clones hold about 5.3%. The time point denotes: blood 2 weeks post-SBRT. The treatment is: 15 Gy SBRT to primary tumor, nephrectomy 4 weeks later. The sequencing used blood, collected from a patient whose treatment included radiotherapy and nephrectomy. The TCR sequence derives from a man aged 50-60 years with renal cell carcinoma. The chain carries TRBV4-1 and TRBJ2-3; 8 bases agree with TRBD2. The CDR3 spells CASSQYMAGGGDTQYF. The CDR3, as DNA: TGCGCCAGCAGCCAATATATGGCGGGGGGCGGAGATACGCAGTATTTT.